The source of this T cell receptor (beta chain) is a study of blood T cell repertoires in COVID-19 (TCRdb year 2020). For the study in its entirety: Collaborator samples came from the United States, Italy and Spain and covered acute and convalescent phases of COVID-19. Where HLA class I and class II types were available, the types were taken from metadata supplied by the sample provider, not from assay-based typing. Nearly every sample came with metadata listing a de-identified subject ID, COVID-19 status, age in years and sex. Samples were obtained from the ongoing ImmuneRACE study (first 160 participants) and from about 1,300 subjects provided by 6 global collaborators. The dataset comprised deeply sampled blood TCRbeta repertoires from subjects exposed to, actively infected with, or recovered from COVID-19. The prospective study material was composed of cDNA or gDNA derived from T cells, B-cell-depleted T cells, or PBMCs. The repertoires were released in a freely available public database meant as a resource for research on the immune response to SARS-CoV-2.

The germline V and J ends show losses of 10 bases and 3 bases respectively, and no gene match explains 2 bases of the junction. CDR3 length: 12 amino acids, cysteine to phenylalanine. The only DNA kept is the CDR3, 36 bases in frame from the first base. The germline V gene sets CDR1 to KGHDR and CDR2 to SFDVKD. The collaborating institutions used their own protocols to collect whole blood in K2EDTA tubes. For TCRbeta analysis, collaborator samples were shipped as frozen whole blood, as isolated PBMCs, or as DNA extracted from either sample type. TCRbeta CDR3 regions were amplified from genomic DNA using the immunoSEQ Assay, a bias-controlled multiplex PCR. Processing in the source paper ran as follows. The number of nucleated cells in each sample was estimated from the amplification of reference gene primers within the assay. To quantify the absolute abundance of each unique TCRbeta CDR3 rearrangement, sequence reads were collapsed and filtered. For each sample, productive Simpson clonality was calculated as the square root of Simpson's diversity index over productive rearrangements. The source is immuneACCESS, and TCRdb retained only in-frame sequences with V and J called. Part of the clones is not carried over; for the studies checked, unresolved V genes explain less than half of this, and the remainder is unexplained. Clone size and V and J calls were adopted from that table, with D and trimming inferred from the DNA. Here the sample has approximately 80,000 clones; 70% to 80% occur a single time. Approximately 5.7% of the sample comes from the top ten.

Comments on this clone: Its antigen is still unknown. Base qualities are not recorded, but no much larger clone differs from it by a single base.

Overall study outcomes, separate from this receptor: The quantity of clinical and demographic metadata differed by source and by participant and was supplied without curation.

Here the chain combines TRBV24-1 and TRBJ2-5; the central 9 bases match TRBD1. This clonotype was obtained from a man in his forties or fifties with active or convalescent COVID-19. The sample taken for sequencing was peripheral blood. The CDR3 protein is CATRDREETQYF. In nucleotide form, the sequence is TGTGCCACAAGGGACAGGGAAGAGACCCAGTACTTC.